This T cell receptor beta chain was sequenced in a study of blood T cells in healthy people across ages. Next came a second PCR, run for about 7 to 12 cycles, which used a sample-barcoded 5' primer along with a J-beta primer mix. TCRdb passed the 5' RACE reads through MiXCR, listing each CDR3 protein once. The sample carries over 1.5 million distinct CDR3 sequences, 49% recorded once. Germline CDR1 is SGDLS and CDR2 is YYNGEE. Deletions cut 6 bases from V and 0 bases from J, with 16 bases between. The CDR3 totals 17 residues. The chain is built from TRBV9 and TRBJ2-6, with a possible D match to TRBD1 (6 bases). The receptor was isolated from a middle-aged woman in good health. Specimen: blood. This CDR3 reads CASTPGHRNSGANVLTF. CDR3 DNA: TGTGCCAGCACCCCGGGACACCGTAACTCTGGGGCCAACGTCCTGACTTTC.